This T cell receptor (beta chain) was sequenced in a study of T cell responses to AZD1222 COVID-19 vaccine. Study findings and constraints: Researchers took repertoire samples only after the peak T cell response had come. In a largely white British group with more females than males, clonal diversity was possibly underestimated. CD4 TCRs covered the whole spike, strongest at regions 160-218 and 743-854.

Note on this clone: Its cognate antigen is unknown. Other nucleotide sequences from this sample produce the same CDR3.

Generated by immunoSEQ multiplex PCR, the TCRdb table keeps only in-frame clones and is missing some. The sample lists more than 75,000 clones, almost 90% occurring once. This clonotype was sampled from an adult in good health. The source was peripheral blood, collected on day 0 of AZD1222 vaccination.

The CDR3 reads CASSLDGYEQYF. DNA of the CDR3: TGTGCCAGCAGCTTGGACGGCTACGAGCAGTACTTC. The J gene is TRBJ2-7, the V gene TRBV5-4; D ambiguous. Trimming shortened V by 0 bases and J by 3 bases, and 4 bases separated the two germline ends. CDR3 size: 12 residues. Germline CDR1 and CDR2: SGHNT and YYREEE (reference sequence).